This T cell receptor beta chain is drawn from a study of cytomegalovirus exposure and HLA in healthy donors (dated by TCRdb to about 2017). Some background on the complete study: An earlier analysis of several hundred of the donors reported 276 Gb of sequence data and 117 million unique TCR beta sequences obtained from about 179 million T cells. An early release that covered approximately 600 HLA-typed donors contained approximately 300 gigabases of sequencing data and approximately 85 million unique TCR sequences. Of the roughly 410 genotyped donors, 81% were placed in the genetic ancestry cluster associated with self-reported Caucasian donors. The study was designed to test whether signatures of past pathogen exposure could be identified by cataloging public T cell receptors. Using immunosequencing, the study profiled T cell repertoires from 640 or so subjects and related those repertoires to cytomegalovirus serostatus. Along with the 666-subject first cohort, a separate validation cohort of over 90 different subjects was used. High-throughput TCR immunosequencing, statistical association of individual TCRs with disease status, and machine learning were combined to predict cytomegalovirus infection status. A later analysis re-analyzed previously published TCR beta repertoires from roughly 690 donors and added high-resolution HLA genotyping to study TCR occurrence patterns. In the later analysis, no new phenotypic data were used to find candidate immune exposures; instead, reliance was placed on TCR beta sequences and their occurrence across donors. To decide whether each TCR beta V gene segment behaved as functional or pseudogenic, an earlier analysis of 587 of the donors relied on high-throughput TCR beta sequencing. Donor age, sex, ethnicity and CMV serostatus were compiled together with the repertoire data. Genome-wide SNP genotypes for about 65% of the 666 donors were used in a later genetic analysis, which treated that subset as a discovery cohort. All discovery cohort repertoires had been generated on a single sequencing platform. Both class I and class II loci were covered by HLA typing, at four-digit resolution. Typing coverage varied by locus: roughly 620-630 donors for A, B, C, DRB1 and DQB1; approximately 560 for DQA1; more than 600 for DPA1; around 490 for DPB1. Roughly 5 DR-DQ haplotypes were treated as single units for association and clustering because of strong linkage in the cohort. Across some 400 genotyped donors of the cohort, an average of about 240,000 unique TCR beta nucleotide sequences per donor were sequenced, and about a sixth of those sequences were non-productive.

Results and caveats for the whole study, not just this receptor: Some 15 rarely observed V segments, including chromosome 9 orphons, were excluded from the earlier analysis of several hundred of the donors because counts were too low. While some public TCRs were present in many individuals, most TCR sequences turned up only very rarely across donors. When HLA alleles, especially DR and DQ, strongly co-occurred, attributing TCR associations to individual alleles was difficult. According to a later analysis, parvovirus B19, influenza, CMV and Epstein-Barr virus appeared linked to several top co-occurrence clusters. A later genetic analysis reported fewer N-insertions in productive TCRs among donors in an Asian-associated ancestry cluster than the approximately 670-donor mean. In a later genetic analysis, a missense DCLRE1C variant was associated with V-gene and J-gene trimming of TCR beta chains, and the association was replicated in an independent cohort. Three of the identified cytomegalovirus-associated TCR beta chains were confirmed in vitro to be specific for cytomegalovirus antigens. Presence/absence analyses assumed roughly uniform sequencing depth across donors, an assumption that may not hold. Because the 87-base-pair reads could not distinguish some IMGT-functional V segments, including TRBV6-2 and TRBV6-3, those segments were excluded. In a later analysis, around 15,000 TCR beta sequences were associated with specific HLA alleles at a false discovery rate of 0.05. Immune exposure information for the cohort was limited to CMV serostatus. In the study, about 150 TCR beta chains were listed as associated with cytomegalovirus. Cytomegalovirus status was reported to be diagnosed by the classifier with high specificity and sensitivity in both the original and validation cohorts. This cohort had only TCR beta chains sequenced, and the lack of alpha or paired-chain data limited which features could be detected. A further reported finding was that TCR beta sequences accurately predicted the HLA-A and HLA-B alleles for most subjects in the first cohort. In a later analysis, HLA-associated TCR beta chains were found to be more clonally expanded and to have lower generation probabilities than equally common non-associated chains. Linkage disequilibrium might explain the correlated functional status among segregating V segments, but an unknown experimental factor could not be excluded. A later analysis found that most CMV-associated TCR beta chains appeared HLA-restricted, with HLA associations seemingly driven largely by CMV exposure. HLA typing was unavailable for some donors at each locus, so association tests used only the typed subset. In an earlier analysis of fewer than 750 of the donors, most TCR beta V segments were observed in productive rearrangements about 87% or about 30% of the time, broadly matching IMGT annotations. A group of highly shared sequence variants was considered likely to be a technical artifact of the sequencing pipeline. The authors suggested that the approach could potentially be generalized to other disease states and immunological phenotypes. In a later analysis, TCR association rates were found to vary across HLA loci, with the most associated TCRs seen for DRB1 alleles and the fewest for HLA-C alleles.

A remark on this clone: What this receptor recognizes is not known. No quality values exist for individual bases; no much larger clone is one base distant.

The cohort consisted of 670 or so healthy bone marrow donors. All cohort members were sampled while nominally healthy, although unrecorded immune exposures were likely present. The donor tested CMV seropositive and was one of the 289 seropositive cohort members. Every donor gave a peripheral blood sample, and the peripheral blood mononuclear cells from that sample were used for TCR beta sequencing. The Qiagen DNeasy Blood Extraction Kit was used to extract genomic DNA from the blood cell samples. Receptors were amplified or captured by the immunoSEQ multiplex PCR assay. For the multiplex PCR, a mixture combining 60 forward primers for TCR Vbeta segments and 13 reverse primers for TCR Jbeta segments was used. A multiplex PCR assay on genomic DNA amplified the CDR3 region of rearranged TCR beta genes. On the Illumina HiSeq System, the amplified TCR beta libraries were sequenced as 87-base-pair reads. In the paper's pipeline: In a later analysis, about 80 million unique TCR beta chains were counted across the 650 to 750 repertoires, and approximately 11 million of these chains were shared by at least two donors. To remove PCR and sequencing errors, raw reads were error-corrected and collapsed into unique sequences using a nearest-neighbor algorithm that merged closely related sequences. V, D and J gene segments were assigned by aligning CDR3 sequences to IMGT reference sequences. For a sequence to be retained, a match of at least six nucleotides to both a V gene segment and a J gene segment was required. A rearrangement was called productive if the CDR3 had no stop codons and remained in frame with V and J, and every other rearrangement was called non-productive. Following IMGT convention, CDR3 was defined as the stretch from the second conserved V-encoded cysteine up to the conserved J-encoded phenylalanine. The earlier analysis of 587 of the donors excluded sequences that lacked an unambiguous match to a single V gene segment. An earlier analysis of under 750 of the donors called V segments functional above 56.7% productive rearrangements and segregating when the between-donor standard deviation exceeded 5%. To diagnose cytomegalovirus status from the catalog of TCR beta chain sequences, a statistical classification framework was built. A later analysis assigned V and J genes by comparing TCR nucleotide sequences with IMGT/GENE-DB human TR gene sequences. A later analysis assigned CDR3 sequences and most-parsimonious VDJ recombination scenarios with the TCRdist pipeline. In a later analysis, each TCR beta chain was defined by its CDR3 amino acid sequence together with its V-gene family, and reads without a unique V-gene family were excluded. In a later analysis, fewer than 650 highly shared, low-generation-probability nucleotide sequences were removed to address suspected cross-contamination and a sequencing artifact. In a later analysis, a clonal expansion index for each public chain was calculated from normalized within-repertoire ranks of inferred template counts. In a later analysis, generation probabilities were computed with a VDJ recombination model fitted to out-of-frame rearrangements, and the resulting probabilities were checked against IGoR. In a later analysis, TCR-TCR, TCR-HLA and TCR-CMV co-occurrence was scored with hypergeometric tests, and a repertoire-size bias correction was applied to TCR pairs. In a later analysis, false discovery rates were estimated by permuting HLA or CMV assignments 20 times. In a later analysis, co-occurring TCRs were grouped with DBSCAN, and TCRdist sequence similarity was added when clustering was performed within HLA-allele-positive subsets. Co-occurrence clustering excluded repertoires with fewer than 30,000 or more than 120,000 public chains, plus five with anomalous nucleotide sharing. This immuneACCESS table, as held by TCRdb, lists in-frame sequences with V and J called but not all clones. Of the missing ones, under half trace to an unresolved V gene in checked studies; the others have no known cause. The V and J calls and the clone size are those of that table, but D and trimming were determined from the DNA. This sample holds approximately 180,000 clones; roughly 79% were observed only once. Clones ranked in the top ten supply roughly 4.9% of the sample.

V is cut by 4 bases and J by 5 bases, and the space between the germline ends is 14 bases. Per the germline V gene (reference sequence), GTSNPN is the CDR1 and SVGIG is the CDR2. The cysteine opens and the phenylalanine closes a CDR3 of 13 amino acids. Just the 39-base CDR3 DNA is kept, in frame starting at base 1. Sample: PBMCs. The V gene is TRBV30 and the J gene is TRBJ1-2; TRBD1 could be the D gene, as 5 bases match. The receptor was isolated from a woman between 18 and 29 years old in good health and CMV-seropositive. The nucleotide sequence is given as TGTGCCTGGAACCCCGACAGCTTATATGGCTACACCTTC. The resulting protein is CAWNPDSLYGYTF.